A selection of T cell receptor beta chains follows, all from one sample in a study of metastatic and nonmetastatic thyroid tumors. Via MiXCR, TCRdb re-called the PCR reads. Here the sample spans tens of thousands of clones, roughly 17% being singletons. Sequenced material: blood. The receptors originated from a male donor with papillary thyroid cancer or a benign thyroid nodule (not recorded which). Some clones in this sample may be carry-over from other donors' samples. CDR3s include the opening cysteine and the closing phenylalanine or tryptophan. A D gene is named only where the DNA matches it firmly. Expanded clones get a size class; other rows say once, few or many, or leave the size out.

V,D,size,J,DNA,CDR3
TRBV6-1,.,few,TRBJ2-6,TGTGCCAGCATCTACCAGGGTTCTTGGGCCAACGTCCTGACTTTC,CASIYQGSWANVLTF
TRBV10-3,.,many,TRBJ1-4,TGTGCCATCAGTGAGGGTGAAAAACTGTTTTTT,CAISEGEKLFF
TRBV29-1,.,many,TRBJ2-1,TGCAGCGTTGGGCAGGGGCCTAATGAGCAGTTCTTC,CSVGQGPNEQFF
TRBV28,.,many,TRBJ1-1,TGTGCCAGCAGTTTATGGGGGTTCCGGAACACTGAAGCTTTCTTT,CASSLWGFRNTEAFF
TRBV9,.,many,TRBJ2-2,TGTGCCAGCAGCGCCACCAGGAGTATGGCCGGGGAGCTGTTTTTT,CASSATRSMAGELFF
TRBV24-1,.,many,TRBJ2-5,TGTGCCACCAGTGATTCGTTCCCAGACTCTCAAGAGACCCAGTACTTC,CATSDSFPDSQETQYF
TRBV10-3,.,many,TRBJ1-2,TGTGCCATCAGTGTACAGGGTTTTAACTATGGCTACACCTTC,CAISVQGFNYGYTF
TRBV27,.,many,TRBJ1-4,TGTGCCAGCAGTTTAGGTCCTATAACAACTAATGAAAAACTGTTTTTT,CASSLGPITTNEKLFF
TRBV6-2/TRBV6-3,TRBD1,many,TRBJ2-2,TGTGCCAGCAGTTACCCCAGCGGGGACAGGGGAAAGACCGGGGAGCTGTTTTTT,CASSYPSGDRGKTGELFF
TRBV2,.,.,TRBJ2-7,TGTGCCAGCAGCGTGGGCGGGATGGACGAGCAGTACTTC,CASSVGGMDEQYF
TRBV6-5,.,many,TRBJ1-1,TGTGCCAGCAGTTACTCCGTACAAGCTTTACCTAACACTGAAGCTTTCTTT,CASSYSVQALPNTEAFF
TRBV3-1,.,.,TRBJ2-3,TGTGCCAGCAGCCAAACCGCCTTTACTAGCACAGATACGCAGTATTTT,CASSQTAFTSTDTQYF
TRBV6-1,.,few,TRBJ2-2,TGTGCCAGCACATACAGAGGTATATTCCTGGACAGCTATTTT,CASTYRGIFLDSYF
TRBV27,.,few,TRBJ2-7,TGTGCCAGCAGTTGGGGCAGGGGTTACGAGCAGTACTTC,CASSWGRGYEQYF
TRBV6-1,.,few,TRBJ1-3,TGTGCCAGCAGTGGCGGGGGGGATGGAAACACCATATATTTT,CASSGGGDGNTIYF
TRBV9,.,.,TRBJ2-5,TGTGCCAGCAGCGTAGCTGGGGGTGGGACGGAGACCCAGTACTTC,CASSVAGGGTETQYF
TRBV12-3/TRBV12-4,TRBD2,many,TRBJ2-3,TGTGCCAGCAGTTCCCTAGCGGGAGGCACAGATACGCAGTATTTT,CASSSLAGGTDTQYF
TRBV6-6,.,many,TRBJ2-5,TGTGCCAGCAGTTACTCTCAGACCCAGTACTTC,CASSYSQTQYF
TRBV20-1,.,.,TRBJ2-7,TGCAGTGCTAGTATCTCGCTCTACGAGCAGTACTTC,CSASISLYEQYF
TRBV20-1,.,.,TRBJ1-6,TGCAGTGCTAGAGATCTCGCAGGAAGAGGTGATTCACCCCTCCACTTT,CSARDLAGRGDSPLHF
TRBV25-1,.,few,TRBJ2-3,TGTGCCAGCAGTGAAGGCGGAACAGATACGCAGTATTTT,CASSEGGTDTQYF
TRBV19,.,many,TRBJ1-5,TGTGCCAGTAGAGGGGTTCTGGGGGGCAATCAGCCCCAGCATTTT,CASRGVLGGNQPQHF
TRBV11-2,.,.,TRBJ2-3,TGTGCCAGCAGCTCCGGACATGCCTTGGCTTCTATCACAGATACGCAGTATTTT,CASSSGHALASITDTQYF
TRBV6-2/TRBV6-3,TRBD1,many,TRBJ2-2,TGTGCCAGCAGTTATGCCGGGACAGGAAACGGGGAGCTGTTTTTT,CASSYAGTGNGELFF
TRBV20-1,TRBD1,.,TRBJ1-5,TGCAGTGCGGTTAGACAGGGAGAATTGAATCAGCCCCAGCATTTT,CSAVRQGELNQPQHF
TRBV9,.,.,TRBJ2-1,TGTGCCATCAGCGTTGGCGGGGAGTACAATGAGCAGTTCTTC,CAISVGGEYNEQFF
TRBV3-1,.,many,TRBJ2-1,TGTGCCAGCAGCCAAGTACTTCCCCGGGCAGGTAGAGACAATGAGCAGTTCTTC,CASSQVLPRAGRDNEQFF
TRBV6-1,.,few,TRBJ1-5,TGTGCCAGCAGCTCCGGGAAAGGTCTTAATAAGCCCCAGCATTTT,CASSSGKGLNKPQHF
TRBV19,.,few,TRBJ1-2,TGTGCCATTAGTATACCGCTCTACACCTTC,CAISIPLYTF
TRBV20-1,TRBD1,many,TRBJ1-2,TGCAGTGCCCAAAACAGGGGGCTCTATGGCTACACCTTC,CSAQNRGLYGYTF
TRBV25-1,.,many,TRBJ1-3,TGTGCCAGCGGCATGGGGGGTGGAAACACCATATATTTT,CASGMGGGNTIYF
TRBV12-3/TRBV12-4,.,many,TRBJ1-5,TGTGCCAGCAGTTTTCAGGGGAATAGCAATCAGCCCCAGCATTTT,CASSFQGNSNQPQHF
TRBV6-1,TRBD2,few,TRBJ2-7,TGTGCCAGCAGTGAAGCAGCGGGAGAATCGGACGAGCAGTACTTC,CASSEAAGESDEQYF
TRBV5-1,TRBD1,many,TRBJ1-2,TGCGCCAGCAGCCCACAGGGACAGGGCTCCATCCATGGCTACACCTTC,CASSPQGQGSIHGYTF
TRBV28,.,many,TRBJ1-2,TGTGCCAGCAGTTCCACTTATGGCTACACCTTC,CASSSTYGYTF
TRBV10-3,.,many,TRBJ1-5,TGTGCCATCAGCGGCGGACCCGGGGTAGGTAGCAATCAGCCCCAGCATTTT,CAISGGPGVGSNQPQHF
TRBV18,TRBD1,many,TRBJ1-1,TGTGCCAGCTCACCAACCGGGACAGCCGAAGCTTTCTTT,CASSPTGTAEAFF
TRBV5-1,.,many,TRBJ1-5,TGCGCCAGCAGCTTTTATTCTTATCGGGATAGCAATCAGCCCCAGCATTTT,CASSFYSYRDSNQPQHF
TRBV18,.,many,TRBJ2-2,TGTGCCAGCTCACCACTGGAAGCCGGGGAGCTGTTTTTT,CASSPLEAGELFF
TRBV6-1,.,.,TRBJ2-1,TGTGCCAGCAGCCAAAGTACAGGGAACCGCAATGAGCAGTTCTTC,CASSQSTGNRNEQFF
TRBV15,.,many,TRBJ2-2,TGTGCCACCAGCAGACCCACCGGGGAGCTGTTTTTT,CATSRPTGELFF
TRBV28,.,many,TRBJ2-7,TGTGCCAGCAGGATTATGAGTGGCGAGCAGTACTTC,CASRIMSGEQYF
TRBV20-1,TRBD1,many,TRBJ2-3,TGCAGTGCTGCGATGACAGGGGGCGCGGATACGCAGTATTTT,CSAAMTGGADTQYF
TRBV12-3/TRBV12-4,.,many,TRBJ1-2,TGTGCCAGCAGTTTGGTACGGAACTATGGCTACACCTTC,CASSLVRNYGYTF
TRBV9,TRBD2,few,TRBJ2-5,TGTGCCAGCTCGCAGTCGGGACTAGTGGAGACCCAGTACTTC,CASSQSGLVETQYF